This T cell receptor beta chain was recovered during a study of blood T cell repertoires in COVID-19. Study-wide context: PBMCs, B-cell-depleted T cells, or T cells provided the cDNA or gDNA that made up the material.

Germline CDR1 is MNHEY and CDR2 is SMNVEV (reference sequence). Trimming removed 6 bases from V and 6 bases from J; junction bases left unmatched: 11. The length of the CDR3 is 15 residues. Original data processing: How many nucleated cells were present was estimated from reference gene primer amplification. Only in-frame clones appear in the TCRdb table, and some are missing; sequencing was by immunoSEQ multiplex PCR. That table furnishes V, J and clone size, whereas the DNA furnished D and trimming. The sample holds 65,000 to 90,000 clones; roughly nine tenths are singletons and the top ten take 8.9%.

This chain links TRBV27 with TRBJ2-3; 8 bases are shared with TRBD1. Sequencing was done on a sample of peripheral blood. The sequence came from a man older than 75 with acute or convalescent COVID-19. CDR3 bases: TGTGCCAGCAGAAGGGCGGACAGGGCTCTCGATACGCAGTATTTT. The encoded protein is CASRRADRALDTQYF.